Presented here are 2 T cell receptor beta chains from one specimen sequenced in a study of blood T cell repertoires in COVID-19 (dated by TCRdb to between 2020 and 2021). The library was built by means of the immunoSEQ multiplex PCR assay. Held by TCRdb, this immuneACCESS table contains in-frame sequences only and omits some clones. Under half of the omission traces to an unresolved V gene where checked; the cause of the rest is unknown. The sample table records over 70,000 clones; 65% to 85% of these occur just once. Approximately 29% of the sample comes from the top ten. The sequenced sample was peripheral blood. The receptor set was obtained from a human donor in a cohort sampled during active COVID-19.

The chain employs TRBV24-1 and TRBJ2-2; the D is unclear. Deletions cut 4 bases from V and 8 bases from J, with 13 bases between. Germline CDR1 is KGHDR and CDR2 is SFDVKD. The CDR3 contains 14 residues. CDR3 amino acids: CATSDPSQTGELFF. The CDR3 DNA is TGTGCCACCAGTGACCCCTCCCAGACTGGGGAGCTGTTTTTT.

This chain connects TRBV29-1 to TRBJ2-6; 8 bases fit TRBD1. With 0 bases clipped from V and 2 bases from J, the junction kept 6 bases outside the gene matches. Per germline, CDR1 SQVTM and CDR2 ANQGSEA. The CDR3 is made up of 17 amino acids. The CDR3 spells CSVEDRDRSTGANVLTF. The CDR3, as DNA: TGCAGCGTTGAAGATCGGGACAGGTCGACTGGGGCCAACGTCCTGACTTTC.